This TCR beta chain was sequenced during a study of cytomegalovirus exposure and HLA in healthy donors. Study-level background: Tens of millions of unique TCRs from HLA-typed donors were held in an early release of data.

Study-level points and caveats: Sequencing depth roughly uniform across donors was assumed in presence/absence analyses. In an earlier analysis, productive rearrangement rates for most beta V segments clustered near 87% or 30%. HLA alleles were associated with 16,000 or so TCR beta sequences in a later analysis at 0.05 false discovery rate.

The PCR had 60 Vbeta and 13 Jbeta primers. Generated by immunoSEQ multiplex PCR, the TCRdb table keeps only in-frame clones and is missing some. This table holds more than 95,000 clones, about 80% found once. Germline V gene data show CDR1 as SSHAT and CDR2 as FNYEAQ (reference sequence). The length of the CDR3 is 17 residues. Note on this clone: Its target is unknown. A junction boundary mismatches the germline segment, possibly from a read error.

Sequenced sample: PBMCs. This chain connects TRBV7-7 to TRBJ2-1, with 11 positions matching TRBD2. The TCR sequence derives from a woman aged 45-60 years in good health and CMV-seronegative. CDR3 DNA sequence: TGTGCTAGCAGCTTAGACCTACTAGCGGGAGAAGGCAATGAGCAGTTCTTC. It translates to CASSLDLLAGEGNEQFF.